Shown below are 17 T cell receptor beta chains from a single sample sequenced in a study of T-cell reconstitution after alpha-beta-depleted transplantation in children (dated by TCRdb to about 2016). This sample's treatment or condition label indicates: allogeneic hematopoietic cell transplantation with graft depleted of TCRalphabeta T cells and CD19 B cells. Library prep was done by PCR. The instrument given in TCRdb is Illumina HiSeq 2500. TCR library preparation used molecular barcoding, with unique molecular identifiers applied to normalize quantification of the TCRbeta repertoire. TCRdb redid the processing of the public reads, applying fastp at Q25 and MiXCR, and retained in-frame beta chains. Identical CDR3 proteins give one entry, which carries the most common genes and DNA. Here the sample has some 550,000 distinct CDR3 sequences; more than 20% occur a single time. 13% to 15% of the sample belongs to the ten largest clones.

The sequences come from PBMCs, mostly from graft donor cells, collected 360 days after TCRalphabeta/CD19-depleted stem cell transplant. Receptors originate from a boy younger than two who had a stem cell transplant for acute myeloid leukemia, so the T cells may come from the graft donor.

This sequence joins TRBV11-2 and TRBJ2-3, with D uncertain. Looked up from germline, CDR1 is SGHAT and CDR2 is FQNNGV. V was cut by 5 bases and J by 6 bases, with 15 bases left in between. The CDR3 extends over 14 amino acids. The CDR3 DNA follows: TGTGCCAGCAGCATCGGTGGCTCGAAGGATACGCAGTATTTT. As protein: CASSIGGSKDTQYF. Supplemented by reference TRBV11-2 and TRBJ2-3, the full variable domain reads EAGVAQSPRYKIIEKRQSVAFWCNPISGHATLYWYQQILGQGPKLLIQFQNNGVVDDSQLPKDRFSAERLKGVDSTLKIQPAKLEDSAVYLCASSIGGSKDTQYFGPGTRLTVL.

This clonotype was picked up a small number of times. The V gene is TRBV9, the J gene TRBJ2-5; possibly TRBD1 or TRBD2 for D (6 bases each). CDR1 and CDR2 from the germline V gene are SGDLS and YYNGEE. This CDR3 has 15 amino acids. Trimming cost V 4 bases and J 4 bases, with 17 bases left between them. The CDR3 sequence is CASSPTGDRIETQYF. CDR3 DNA sequence: TGTGCCAGCAGCCCCACGGGAGACAGGATAGAGACCCAGTACTTC.

This clonotype was seen a handful of times. The V and J genes are TRBV20-1 and TRBJ1-4; 7 bases agree with TRBD1. The CDR3 extends over 12 amino acids. Losses at the gene ends were 5 bases for V and 8 bases for J; bases not matched to a gene: 5. Germline CDR1 and CDR2: DFQATT and SNEGSKA (reference sequence). The CDR3 DNA follows: TGCAGTGCTCGACAGGGAGGGGAAAAACTGTTTTTT. Encoded protein: CSARQGGEKLFF.

This clonotype turned up a few times. The genes are TRBV20-1 and TRBJ1-5; 7 nucleotides line up with TRBD1. J gave up 8 bases and V 2 bases, and 3 bases lay outside the gene matches. Germline CDR1 DFQATT, CDR2 SNEGSKA (reference sequence). This CDR3 spans 12 amino acids. The CDR3 region is CSARSGGEPQHF. CDR3 nucleotide sequence: TGCAGTGCTAGATCAGGGGGGGAGCCCCAGCATTTT.

This clonotype was observed many times. The chain combines TRBV27 with TRBJ2-1; 11 bases fit TRBD2. Trimming cost V 5 bases and J 5 bases; bases outside gene matches: 11. This CDR3 is 17 amino acids long. Germline loops: CDR1 MNHEY, CDR2 SMNVEV (reference sequence). The CDR3 region has the DNA TGTGCCAGCAGTGTCTCCCCAGGGACTAGCGGAAACAATGAGCAGTTCTTC. This translates into CASSVSPGTSGNNEQFF.

This clonotype turned up a few times. V is TRBV7-2 and J is TRBJ1-5; possibly TRBD1 for D (6 bases). CDR1 and CDR2 from the germline V gene are SGHTA and FQGNSA. With 1 base removed from V and 0 bases from J, the gap between germline ends came to 10 bases. CDR3 size: 16 residues. The CDR3 is CASSLVGTPSNQPQHF. The CDR3 DNA is TGTGCCAGCAGCTTAGTCGGGACACCTAGCAATCAGCCCCAGCATTTT.

This clonotype was counted only a few times. This rearrangement joins TRBV7-6 to TRBJ2-7; TRBD1 matches at 8 bases. Germline values: CDR1 SGHVS, CDR2 FNYEAQ. The CDR3 consists of 17 residues. The V gene end was trimmed by 5 bases and the J gene end by 4 bases; junction bases not matched to a gene: 16. CDR3 DNA: TGTGCCAGCAGCACTAGGACAGGGCCTCCTGAACCTTACGAGCAGTACGTC. It is translated as CASSTRTGPPEPYEQYV.

This clonotype appeared many times. V usage is TRBV29-1 and J usage is TRBJ1-1, with D possibly being TRBD1 (5 bases). CDR3 length: 12 amino acids. V lost 5 bases and J 7 bases, leaving 14 bases between the germline ends. The V gene's germline CDR1 is SQVTM and CDR2 ANQGSEA. The CDR3 nucleotides are TGCAGCGTTCGCGTGGGGCAGGGTGAAGCTTTCTTT. Its translation is CSVRVGQGEAFF.

In its sample, this clonotype was seen a few times. The chain uses TRBV29-1 and TRBJ1-1; D not resolved. Per germline, CDR1 SQVTM and CDR2 ANQGSEA. The V gene lost 4 bases and the J gene lost 1 base, with 13 bases spanning the gap. CDR3 length: 14 amino acids. CDR3 nucleotides: TGCAGCGTTGGGGTGGAGGCGAGGAACACTGAAGCTTTCTTT. Translated, it gives CSVGVEARNTEAFF.

This clonotype was detected ten times or more. This chain joins TRBV20-1 and TRBJ2-7; D may be TRBD1 (6 bases). The length of the CDR3 is 14 residues. CDR1 and CDR2 (germline): DFQATT, SNEGSKA (reference sequence). V lost 5 bases to trimming and J lost 0 bases, with 14 bases between them. The CDR3 loop is CSASWTASSYEQYF. CDR3 nucleotides: TGCAGTGCTTCCTGGACAGCGAGCTCCTACGAGCAGTACTTC.

J is TRBJ2-7 and V is TRBV6-1; D is perhaps TRBD1 (6 bases). The V gene's germline CDR1 is MNHNS and CDR2 SASEGT. V lost 6 bases to trimming and J lost 0 bases, with 12 bases between them. The CDR3 runs to 14 residues. The CDR3 protein is CASRVDRTSYEQYV. CDR3 in DNA: TGTGCCAGCAGGGTAGACAGGACCTCCTACGAGCAGTACGTC.

This clonotype has only a few counts. At one of its ends the junction is not consistent with the germline gene, which may arise from a read error. This chain joins TRBV7-9 and TRBJ2-5; TRBD2 is a possible D gene (5 bases). This CDR3 contains 14 residues. CDR1 SEHNR and CDR2 FQNEAQ come from the germline V gene (reference sequence). This chain's CDR3 is CASSLATSQETQYF. CDR3 coding DNA: TGTGCCAGCAGCCTAGCCACGAGTCAAGAGACCCAGTACTTC. Full variable domain (missing parts from reference TRBV7-9 and TRBJ2-5): DTGVSQNPRHKITKRGQNVTFRCDPISEHNRLYWYRQTLGQGPEFLTYFQNEAQLEKSRLLSDRFSAERPKGSFSTLEIQRTEQGDSAMYLCASSLATSQETQYFGPGTRLLVL.

This clonotype was detected many times. This chain uses TRBV12-5 with TRBJ2-4, with D perhaps matching TRBD1 (5 bases). There are 17 residues in the CDR3. Germline CDR1 is LGHNT and CDR2 is FRNRAP. The V end lost 0 bases, the J end lost 2 bases, and 14 bases lay between the germline ends. The CDR3 reads CASGLVRQGHTKNIQYF. The CDR3 DNA is TGTGCTAGTGGTTTGGTAAGGCAGGGCCATACCAAAAACATTCAGTACTTC. The variable domain in full, with the rest retrieved from reference TRBV12-5 and TRBJ2-4, is DARVTQTPRHKVTEMGQEVTMRCQPILGHNTVFWYRQTMMQGLELLAYFRNRAPLDDSGMPKDRFSAEMPDATLATLKIQPSEPRDSAVYFCASGLVRQGHTKNIQYFGAGTRLSVL.

This clonotype appeared a few times. The chain carries TRBV12-3 or TRBV12-4 and TRBJ2-3; TRBD2 matches at 8 bases. V lost 6 bases to trimming and J lost 5 bases; unmatched junction nucleotides: 13. This CDR3 is 16 amino acids long. CDR3 coding DNA: TGTGCCAGCAGCCTCAACAGCGGGGGAGGCGGAGATACGCAGTATTTT. This sequence encodes CASSLNSGGGGDTQYF.

This clonotype has only a few counts. The chain has TRBV20-1 and TRBJ1-5; D remains ambiguous. Trimming removed 5 bases at V and 6 bases at J, with 14 bases between. CDR3 length equals 13 residues. Germline V gene data show CDR1 as DFQATT and CDR2 as SNEGSKA (reference sequence). CDR3 coding DNA: TGCAGTGCTCCCGGACCGACCGGTCAGCCCCAGCATTTT. Residues: CSAPGPTGQPQHF.

This clonotype has a handful of counts. The chain joins TRBV12-3 or TRBV12-4 to TRBJ2-5; D is perhaps TRBD1 or TRBD2 (5 bases each). The CDR3 sequence is 12 residues long. V was cut by 6 bases and J by 12 bases, with 17 bases left in between. The CDR3 loop reads CASRISGTAEYF. CDR3 nucleotides: TGTGCCAGCAGGATTTCCGGGACGGCTGAGTACTTC.

The chain is built from TRBV20-1 and TRBJ2-5; perhaps TRBD2 as D (6 bases). Germline-derived CDR1 and CDR2 are DFQATT and SNEGSKA (reference sequence). Trimming cost V 3 bases and J 6 bases, with 17 bases left between them. The CDR3 sequence is 14 residues long. CDR3 in DNA: TGCAGTGCTAGTAGGGCCCGGGAGCGAAAGACCCAGTACTTC. It specifies CSASRARERKTQYF.